This T cell receptor (beta chain) is from a study of identifying expanded T cells in peripheral blood. Turning to this clone: Its antigen is not identified.

The CDR3 totals 14 residues. Trimming stripped 5 bases from V and 0 bases from J, with 10 bases between. The V gene's germline CDR1 is SGHTA and CDR2 FQGNSA. Profiling relied on immunoSEQ multiplex PCR, and the TCRdb table lists in-frame clones only, not all of them. Of around 100,000 clones listed, roughly 90% are singletons. Notes on the study in general: Variance in clone template counts between approximately two-week samples significantly increased with total template count across all healthy donors. Differentially abundant clones: about 1.2 between replicates, 15 to 17 at 2 to 3 weeks, less than 20 at four.

The source material was blood. The chain is built from TRBV7-2 and TRBJ1-1; the D is unclear. The clonotype originates from a person between 18 and 75 years old in good health. Here the CDR3 DNA reads TGTGCCAGCAGCCCCCGGATGATGAACACTGAAGCTTTCTTT. It yields the protein CASSPRMMNTEAFF.